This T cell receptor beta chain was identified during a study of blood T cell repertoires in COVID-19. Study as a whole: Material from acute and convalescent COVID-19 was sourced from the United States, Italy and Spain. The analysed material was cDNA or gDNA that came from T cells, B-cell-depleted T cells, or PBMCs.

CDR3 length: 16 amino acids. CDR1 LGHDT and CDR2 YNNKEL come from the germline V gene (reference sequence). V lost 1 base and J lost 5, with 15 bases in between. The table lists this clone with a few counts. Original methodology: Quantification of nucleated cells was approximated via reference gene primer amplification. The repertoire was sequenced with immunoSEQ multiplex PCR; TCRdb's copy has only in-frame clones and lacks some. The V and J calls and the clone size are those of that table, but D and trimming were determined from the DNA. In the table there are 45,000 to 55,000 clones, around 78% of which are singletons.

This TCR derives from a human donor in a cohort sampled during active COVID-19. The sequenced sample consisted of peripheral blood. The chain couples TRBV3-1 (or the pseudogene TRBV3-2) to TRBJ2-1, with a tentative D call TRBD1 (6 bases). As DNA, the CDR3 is TGTGCCAGCAGCCAAGGGATGGGACAATGGCACAATGAGCAGTTCTTC. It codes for CASSQGMGQWHNEQFF.